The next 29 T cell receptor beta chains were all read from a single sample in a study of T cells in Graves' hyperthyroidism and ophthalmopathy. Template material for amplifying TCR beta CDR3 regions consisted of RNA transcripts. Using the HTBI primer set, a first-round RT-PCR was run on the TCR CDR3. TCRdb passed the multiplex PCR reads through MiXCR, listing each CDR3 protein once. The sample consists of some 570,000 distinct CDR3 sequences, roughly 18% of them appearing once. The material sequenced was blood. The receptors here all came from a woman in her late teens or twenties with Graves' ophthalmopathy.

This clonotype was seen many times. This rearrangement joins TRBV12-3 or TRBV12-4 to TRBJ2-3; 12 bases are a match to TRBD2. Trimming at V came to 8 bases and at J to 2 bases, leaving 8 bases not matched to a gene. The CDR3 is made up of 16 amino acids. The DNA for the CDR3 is TGTGCCAGCCGACTAGCGGGAGAACTTTTCACAGATACGCAGTATTTT. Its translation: CASRLAGELFTDTQYF.

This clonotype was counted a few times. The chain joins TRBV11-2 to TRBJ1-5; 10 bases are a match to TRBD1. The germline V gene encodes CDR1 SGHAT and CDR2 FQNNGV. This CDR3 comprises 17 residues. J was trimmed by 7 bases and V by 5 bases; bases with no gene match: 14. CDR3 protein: CASSPGQGVGARQPQHF. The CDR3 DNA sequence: TGTGCCAGCAGCCCCGGACAGGGGGTAGGAGCTCGCCAGCCCCAGCATTTT.

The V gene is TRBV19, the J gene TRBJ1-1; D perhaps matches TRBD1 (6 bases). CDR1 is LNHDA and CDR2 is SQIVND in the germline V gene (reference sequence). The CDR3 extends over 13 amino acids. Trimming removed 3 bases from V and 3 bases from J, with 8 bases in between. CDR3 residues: CASSIPGDTEAFF. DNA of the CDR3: TGTGCCAGTAGTATTCCAGGGGACACTGAAGCTTTCTTT.

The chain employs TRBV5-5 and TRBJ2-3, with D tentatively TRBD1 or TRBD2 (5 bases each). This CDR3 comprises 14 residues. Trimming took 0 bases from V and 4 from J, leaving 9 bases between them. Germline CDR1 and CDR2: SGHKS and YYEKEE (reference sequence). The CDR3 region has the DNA TGTGCCAGCAGCTTGGGGGGGTGGCCAGATACGCAGTATTTT. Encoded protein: CASSLGGWPDTQYF. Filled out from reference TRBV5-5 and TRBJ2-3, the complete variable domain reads DAGVTQSPTHLIKTRGQQVTLRCSPISGHKSVSWYQQVLGQGPQFIFQYYEKEERGRGNFPDRFSARQFPNYSSELNVNALLLGDSALYLCASSLGGWPDTQYFGPGTRLTVL.

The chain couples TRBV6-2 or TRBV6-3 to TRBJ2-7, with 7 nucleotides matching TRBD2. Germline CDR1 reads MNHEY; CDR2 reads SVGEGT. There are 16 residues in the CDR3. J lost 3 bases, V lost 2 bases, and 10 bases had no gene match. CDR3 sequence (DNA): TGTGCCAGCAGTTACCTTTCCCTAGCGGATATCTACGAGCAGTACTTC. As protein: CASSYLSLADIYEQYF.

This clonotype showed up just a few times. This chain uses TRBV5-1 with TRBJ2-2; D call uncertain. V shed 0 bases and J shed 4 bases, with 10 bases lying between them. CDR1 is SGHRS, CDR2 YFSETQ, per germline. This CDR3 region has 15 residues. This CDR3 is CASSLASAITGELFF. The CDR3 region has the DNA TGCGCCAGCAGCTTGGCCAGCGCAATCACCGGGGAGCTGTTTTTT.

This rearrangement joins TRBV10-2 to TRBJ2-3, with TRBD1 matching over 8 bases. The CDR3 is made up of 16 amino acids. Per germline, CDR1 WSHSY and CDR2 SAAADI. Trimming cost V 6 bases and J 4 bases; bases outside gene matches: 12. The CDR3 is CASREKPGQAADTQYF. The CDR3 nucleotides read TGCGCCAGCAGGGAAAAACCGGGACAGGCGGCAGATACGCAGTATTTT.

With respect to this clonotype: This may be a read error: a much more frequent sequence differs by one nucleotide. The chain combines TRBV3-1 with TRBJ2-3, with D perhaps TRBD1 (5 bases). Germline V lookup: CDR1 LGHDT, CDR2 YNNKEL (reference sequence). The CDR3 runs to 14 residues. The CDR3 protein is CASSQDLGTGTQYF. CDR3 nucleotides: TGTGCCAGCAGCCAAGATCTAGGTACAGGTACGCAGTATTTT.

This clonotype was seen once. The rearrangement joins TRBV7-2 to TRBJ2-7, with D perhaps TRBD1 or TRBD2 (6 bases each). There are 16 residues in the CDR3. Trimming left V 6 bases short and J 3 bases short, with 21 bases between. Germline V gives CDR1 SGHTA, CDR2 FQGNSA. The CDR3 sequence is CASSFGGSAPYYEQYF. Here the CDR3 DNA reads TGTGCCAGCAGTTTCGGGGGCAGCGCACCCTACTACGAGCAGTACTTC.

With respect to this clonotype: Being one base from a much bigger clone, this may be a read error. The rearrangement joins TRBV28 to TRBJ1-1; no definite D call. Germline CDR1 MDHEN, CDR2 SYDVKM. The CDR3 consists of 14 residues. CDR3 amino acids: CASSGPVLNAEAFF. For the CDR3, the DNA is TGTGCCAGCAGTGGACCGGTTCTGAACGCTGAAGCTTTCTTT.

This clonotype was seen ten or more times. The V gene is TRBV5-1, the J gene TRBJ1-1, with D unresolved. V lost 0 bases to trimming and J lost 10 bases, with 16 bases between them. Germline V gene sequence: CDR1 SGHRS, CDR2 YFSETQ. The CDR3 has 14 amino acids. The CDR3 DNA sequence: TGCGCCAGCAGCTTGGCGGACCTAGAAGAGGGAGCTTTCTTT. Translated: CASSLADLEEGAFF.

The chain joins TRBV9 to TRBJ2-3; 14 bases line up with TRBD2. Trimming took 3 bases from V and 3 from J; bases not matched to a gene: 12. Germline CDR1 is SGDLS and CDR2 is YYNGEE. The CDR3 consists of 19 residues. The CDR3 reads CASSAYPGTSGRGTDTQYF. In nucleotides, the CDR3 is TGTGCCAGCAGCGCTTACCCCGGGACTAGCGGGAGAGGGACAGATACGCAGTATTTT.

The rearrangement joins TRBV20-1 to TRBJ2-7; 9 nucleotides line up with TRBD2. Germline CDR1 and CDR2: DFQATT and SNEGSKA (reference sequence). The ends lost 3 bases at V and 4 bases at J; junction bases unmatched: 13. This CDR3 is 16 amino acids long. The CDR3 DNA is TGCAGTGCTAGGGCGGCGATAGCGGGGGCCGAATACGAGCAGTACTTC. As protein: CSARAAIAGAEYEQYF.

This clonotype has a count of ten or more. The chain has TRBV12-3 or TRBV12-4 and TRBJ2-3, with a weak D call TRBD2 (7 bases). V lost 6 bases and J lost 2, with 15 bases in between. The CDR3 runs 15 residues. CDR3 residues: CASSPGGAYTDTQYF. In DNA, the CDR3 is TGTGCCAGCAGCCCTGGGGGGGCGTACACAGATACGCAGTATTTT.

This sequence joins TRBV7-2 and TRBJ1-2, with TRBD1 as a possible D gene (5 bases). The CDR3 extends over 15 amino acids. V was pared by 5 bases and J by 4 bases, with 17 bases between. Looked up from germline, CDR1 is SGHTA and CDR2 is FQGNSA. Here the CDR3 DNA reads TGTGCCAGCAGCCCGGTGGGGGGAGTCCCCTATGGCTACACCTTC. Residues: CASSPVGGVPYGYTF.

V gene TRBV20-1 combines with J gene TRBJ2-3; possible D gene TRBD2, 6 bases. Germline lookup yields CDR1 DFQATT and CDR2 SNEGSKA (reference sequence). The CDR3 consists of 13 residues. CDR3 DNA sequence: TGCGCGGCACCGGGACTGAACACAGATACGCAGTATTTT. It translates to CAAPGLNTDTQYF.

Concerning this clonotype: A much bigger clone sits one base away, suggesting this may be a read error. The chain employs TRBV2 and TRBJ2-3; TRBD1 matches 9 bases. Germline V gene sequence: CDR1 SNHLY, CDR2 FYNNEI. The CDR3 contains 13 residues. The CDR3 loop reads CVNDRGGADTQYF. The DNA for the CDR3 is TGTGTCAACGACAGGGGGGGTGCAGATACGCAGTATTTT.

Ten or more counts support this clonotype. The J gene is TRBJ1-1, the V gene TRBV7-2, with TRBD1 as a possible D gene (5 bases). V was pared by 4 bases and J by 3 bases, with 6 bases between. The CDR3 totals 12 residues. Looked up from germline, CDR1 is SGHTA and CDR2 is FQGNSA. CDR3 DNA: TGTGCCAGCAGCTCACAGGACACTGAAGCTTTCTTT. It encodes CASSSQDTEAFF.

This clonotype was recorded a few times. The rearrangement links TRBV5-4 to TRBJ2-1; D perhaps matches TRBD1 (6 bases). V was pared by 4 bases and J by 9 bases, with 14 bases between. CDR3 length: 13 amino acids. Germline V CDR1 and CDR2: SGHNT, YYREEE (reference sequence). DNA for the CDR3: TGTGCCAGCAGCCGCAGGGGCGAAGGTGAGCAGTTCTTC. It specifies CASSRRGEGEQFF.

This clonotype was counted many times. In DNA, the CDR3 is TGTGCCAGCAGGGGTCCGGGGGATTCCTACGAGCAGTACTTC. It specifies CASRGPGDSYEQYF. The rearrangement links TRBV5-8 to TRBJ2-7, with D tentatively TRBD2 (6 bases). CDR3 length: 14 residues. CDR1 and CDR2 (germline): SGHTS, YDEGEE. Trimming removed 5 bases from V and 1 base from J, with 13 bases in between.

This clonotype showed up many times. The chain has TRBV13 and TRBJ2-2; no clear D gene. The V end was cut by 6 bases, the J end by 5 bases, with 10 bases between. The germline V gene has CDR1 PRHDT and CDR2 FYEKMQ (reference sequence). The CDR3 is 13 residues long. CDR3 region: CASSPSWTGELFF. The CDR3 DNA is TGTGCCAGCAGTCCTAGTTGGACCGGGGAGCTGTTTTTT.

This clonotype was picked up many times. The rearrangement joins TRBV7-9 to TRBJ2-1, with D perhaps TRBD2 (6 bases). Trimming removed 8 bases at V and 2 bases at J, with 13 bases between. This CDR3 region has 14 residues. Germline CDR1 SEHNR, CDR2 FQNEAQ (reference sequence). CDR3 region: CASGRLAPYNEQFF. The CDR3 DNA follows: TGTGCCAGCGGACGGCTAGCGCCCTACAATGAGCAGTTCTTC.

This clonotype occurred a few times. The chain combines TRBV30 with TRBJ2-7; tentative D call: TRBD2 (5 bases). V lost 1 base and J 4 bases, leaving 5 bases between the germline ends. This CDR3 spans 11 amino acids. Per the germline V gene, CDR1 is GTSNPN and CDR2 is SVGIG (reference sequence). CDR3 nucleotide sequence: TGTGCCTGGAGTGGGAGGTACGAGCAGTACTTC. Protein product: CAWSGRYEQYF. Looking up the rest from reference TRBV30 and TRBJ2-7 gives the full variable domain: SQTIHQWPATLVQPVGSPLSLECTVEGTSNPNLYWYRQAAGRGLQLLFYSVGIGQISSEVPQNLSASRPQDRQFILSSKKLLLSDSGFYLCAWSGRYEQYFGPGTRLTVT.

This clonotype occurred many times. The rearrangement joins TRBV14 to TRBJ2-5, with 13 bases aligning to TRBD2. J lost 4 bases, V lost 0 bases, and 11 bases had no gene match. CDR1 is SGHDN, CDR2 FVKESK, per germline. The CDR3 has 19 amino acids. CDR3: CASSQDPTGWTSGGETQYF. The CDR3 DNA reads TGTGCCAGCAGCCAAGATCCGACAGGGTGGACTAGCGGGGGAGAGACCCAGTACTTC.

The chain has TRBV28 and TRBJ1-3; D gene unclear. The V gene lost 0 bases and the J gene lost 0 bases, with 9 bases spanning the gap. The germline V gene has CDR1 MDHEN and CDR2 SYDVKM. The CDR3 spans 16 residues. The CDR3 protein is CASSLWQADSGNTIYF. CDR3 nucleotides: TGTGCCAGCAGTTTATGGCAGGCGGACTCTGGAAACACCATATATTTT. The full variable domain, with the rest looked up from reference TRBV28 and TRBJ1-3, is DVKVTQSSRYLVKRTGEKVFLECVQDMDHENMFWYRQDPGLGLRLIYFSYDVKMKEKGDIPEGYSVSREKKERFSLILESASTNQTSMYLCASSLWQADSGNTIYFGEGSWLTVV.

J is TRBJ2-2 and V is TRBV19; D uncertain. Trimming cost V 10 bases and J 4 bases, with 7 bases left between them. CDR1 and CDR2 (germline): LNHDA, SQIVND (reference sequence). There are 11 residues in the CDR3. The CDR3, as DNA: TGTGCCATAGGCTTCACCGGGGAGCTGTTTTTT. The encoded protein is CAIGFTGELFF.

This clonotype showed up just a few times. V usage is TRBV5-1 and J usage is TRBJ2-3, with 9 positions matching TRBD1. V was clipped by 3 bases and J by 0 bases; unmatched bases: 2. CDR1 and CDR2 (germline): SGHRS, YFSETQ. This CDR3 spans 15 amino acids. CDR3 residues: CASSWTGASTDTQYF. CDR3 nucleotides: TGCGCCAGCAGCTGGACAGGGGCAAGCACAGATACGCAGTATTTT.

Here the CDR3 reads CASSQDDFSASGGGNEQFF. The CDR3 DNA sequence: TGTGCCAGCAGCCAAGATGACTTTTCCGCTAGCGGGGGGGGCAATGAGCAGTTCTTC. The rearrangement links TRBV5-6 to TRBJ2-1; 12 bases match TRBD2. CDR1 and CDR2 (germline): SGHDT, YYEEEE. This CDR3 contains 19 residues. V trimming: 4 bases; J trimming: 6 bases; junction bases outside the gene matches: 17.

The chain's CDR3 is CASSSYRNSPLHF. Here the CDR3 DNA reads TGTGCCAGCAGCTCCTACAGAAATTCACCCCTCCACTTT. V gene TRBV6-1 combines with J gene TRBJ1-6; no definite D call. The CDR3 contains 13 residues. CDR1 and CDR2 from the germline V gene are MNHNS and SASEGT. V was shortened by 6 bases and J by 7 bases, with 10 bases between the two germline ends.